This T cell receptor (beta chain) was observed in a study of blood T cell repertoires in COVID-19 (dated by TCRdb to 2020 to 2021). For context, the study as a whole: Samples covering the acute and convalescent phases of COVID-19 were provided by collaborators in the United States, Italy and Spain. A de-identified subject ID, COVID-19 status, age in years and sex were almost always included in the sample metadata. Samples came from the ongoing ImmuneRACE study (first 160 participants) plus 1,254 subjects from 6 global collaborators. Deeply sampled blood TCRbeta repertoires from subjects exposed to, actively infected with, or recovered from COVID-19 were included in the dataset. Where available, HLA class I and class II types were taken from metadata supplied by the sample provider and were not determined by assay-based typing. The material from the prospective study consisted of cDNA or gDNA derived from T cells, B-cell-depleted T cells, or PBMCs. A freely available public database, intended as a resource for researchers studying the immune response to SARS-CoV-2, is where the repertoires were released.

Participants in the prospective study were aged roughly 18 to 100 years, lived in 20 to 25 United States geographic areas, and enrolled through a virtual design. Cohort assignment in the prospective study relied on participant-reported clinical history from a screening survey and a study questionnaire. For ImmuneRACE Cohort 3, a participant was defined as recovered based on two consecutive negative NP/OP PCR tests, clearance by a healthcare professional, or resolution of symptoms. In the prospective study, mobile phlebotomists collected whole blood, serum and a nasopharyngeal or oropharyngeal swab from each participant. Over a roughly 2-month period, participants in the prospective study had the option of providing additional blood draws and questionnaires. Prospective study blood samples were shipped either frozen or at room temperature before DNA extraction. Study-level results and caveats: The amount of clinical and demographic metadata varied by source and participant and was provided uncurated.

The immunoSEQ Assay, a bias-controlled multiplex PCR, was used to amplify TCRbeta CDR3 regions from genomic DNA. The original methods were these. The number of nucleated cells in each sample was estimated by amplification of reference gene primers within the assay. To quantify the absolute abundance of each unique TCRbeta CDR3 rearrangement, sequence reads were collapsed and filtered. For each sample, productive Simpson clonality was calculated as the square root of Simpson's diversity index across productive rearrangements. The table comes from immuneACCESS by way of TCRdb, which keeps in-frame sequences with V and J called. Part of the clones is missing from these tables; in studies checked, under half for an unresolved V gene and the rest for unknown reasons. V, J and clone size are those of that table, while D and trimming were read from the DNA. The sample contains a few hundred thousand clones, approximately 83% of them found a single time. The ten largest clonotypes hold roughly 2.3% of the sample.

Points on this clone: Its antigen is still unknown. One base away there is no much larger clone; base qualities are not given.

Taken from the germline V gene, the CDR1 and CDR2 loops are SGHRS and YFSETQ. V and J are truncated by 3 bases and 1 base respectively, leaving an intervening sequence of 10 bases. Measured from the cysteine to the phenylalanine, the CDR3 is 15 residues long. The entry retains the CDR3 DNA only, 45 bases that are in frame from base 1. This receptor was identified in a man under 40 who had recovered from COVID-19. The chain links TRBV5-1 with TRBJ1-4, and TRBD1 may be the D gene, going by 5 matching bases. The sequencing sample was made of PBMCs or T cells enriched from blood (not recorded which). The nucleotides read TGCGCCAGCAGCTCGCTCGGGGGAACTAATGAAAAACTGTTTTTT. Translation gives CASSSLGGTNEKLFF.